Listed below are T cell receptor beta chains from one sample, sequenced in a study of control samples from healthy donors and cancer patients. Profiling relied on immunoSEQ multiplex PCR, and the TCRdb table lists in-frame clones only, not all of them. The sample lists approximately 160,000 clones; approximately 90% were seen once. The sequencing sample was made of blood. These receptors were obtained from a woman aged 25 to 39 in good health. Both conserved end residues are trimmed from each CDR3. Fields, in order: V gene, J gene, CDR3 protein.

TRBV6-2/TRBV6-3	TRBJ2-3	ASSRGSGSSTDTQY
TRBV3-1/TRBV3-2	TRBJ1-2	ASSQGPFYGYT
TRBV6-2/TRBV6-3	TRBJ2-1	ASSYSTSGASYNEQF
TRBV19	TRBJ2-1	ASSISSGSVYEQF
TRBV7-9	TRBJ1-3	ASSLVPGQGGPGNTIY
TRBV29-1	TRBJ2-2	SCREWDTGELF
TRBV29-1	TRBJ1-1	SVEVYGQGNEAF
TRBV10-2	TRBJ2-4	ASSETGLAKNIQY
TRBV6-2/TRBV6-3	TRBJ2-7	ASSPVRLAGAYEQY
TRBV7-9	TRBJ2-7	ASRRPGASYEQY
TRBV6-5	TRBJ1-6	ASRKTEYNSPLH
TRBV6-2/TRBV6-3	TRBJ1-4	ASSYSGATNEKLF